This T cell receptor (beta chain) is drawn from a study of T cell clones after liver transplantation. Across the whole study: Without induction therapy, subjects received standard immunosuppression until 12-24 months post-transplant.

Sorting of unstimulated PBMCs yielded separate CD3+CD4+ and CD3+CD8+ fractions. Study-level findings and limits: Graft donor-reactive T cells may have migrated into the graft rather than being deleted. In 5 of 8 subjects, circulating graft-donor-reactive CD4 TCRbeta sequences fell significantly after transplant.

On this clone: No antigen is known for it.

Produced via immunoSEQ multiplex PCR; TCRdb's table is partial and in-frame only. This repertoire shows about 100,000 clones, 82% found once; its top ten account for over 0.75%. The V end lost 7 bases, the J end lost 10 bases, and 19 bases lay between the germline ends. Germline V gene sequence: CDR1 MDHEN, CDR2 SYDVKM. The CDR3 totals 13 residues. The TCR comes from a human donor who received a liver transplant. This specimen consisted of CD4+ T cells from blood, obtained before liver transplant. The rearrangement uses TRBV28 and TRBJ1-1; a weak D match, TRBD1 (5 bases). For the CDR3, the DNA is TGTGCCAGCACAATTGGACACCGCCCGGGAGCTTTCTTT. The encoded protein is CASTIGHRPGAFF.